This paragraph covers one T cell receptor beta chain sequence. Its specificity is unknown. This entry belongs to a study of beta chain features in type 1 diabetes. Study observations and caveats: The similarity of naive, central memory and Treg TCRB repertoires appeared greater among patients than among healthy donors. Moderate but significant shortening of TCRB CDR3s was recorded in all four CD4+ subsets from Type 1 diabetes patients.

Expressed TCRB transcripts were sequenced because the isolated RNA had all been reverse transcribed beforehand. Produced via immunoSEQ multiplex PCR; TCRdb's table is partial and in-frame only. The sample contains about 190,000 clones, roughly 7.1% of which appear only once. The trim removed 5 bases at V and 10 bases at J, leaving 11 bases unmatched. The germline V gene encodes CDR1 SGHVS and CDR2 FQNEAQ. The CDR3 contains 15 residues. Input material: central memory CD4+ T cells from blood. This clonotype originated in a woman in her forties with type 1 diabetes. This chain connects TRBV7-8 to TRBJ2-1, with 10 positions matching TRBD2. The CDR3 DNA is TGTGCCAGCAGCGCCTTTAGCGGGGGGTCCGGAGAGCAGTTCTTC. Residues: CASSAFSGGSGEQFF.